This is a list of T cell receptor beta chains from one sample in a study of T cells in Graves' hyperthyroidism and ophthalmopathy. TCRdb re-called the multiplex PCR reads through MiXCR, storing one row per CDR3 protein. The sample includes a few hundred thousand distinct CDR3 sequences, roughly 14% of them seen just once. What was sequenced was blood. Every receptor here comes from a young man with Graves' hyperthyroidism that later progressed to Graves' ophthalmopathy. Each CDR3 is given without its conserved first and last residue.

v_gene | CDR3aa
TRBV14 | ASSPYEGTRTDTQY
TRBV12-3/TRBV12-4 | ASSTSDRGYTIY
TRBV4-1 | ASKDQGGTEAF
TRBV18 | ASSPLRDANEKLF
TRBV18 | ASSPQGRETQY
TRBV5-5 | ASTATGMSNQPQH
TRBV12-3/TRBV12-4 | ASRQLWDSPLH
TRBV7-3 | ASSSRTGDNTGELF
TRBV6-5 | ASSWSGGGADTQY
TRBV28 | ASRRQGPYEQY
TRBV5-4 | ASSLGGGAGYGYT
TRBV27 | ASSSGQLSGNTIY
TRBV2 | ASSEAFFPRTGGY
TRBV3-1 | ASSQTFTEAF
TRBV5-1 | ASSLGQGITGELF
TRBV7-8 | ASSLVQRGFNTGELF
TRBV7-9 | ASSTTRDRDEKLF
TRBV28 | ASRTGGAGANVLT
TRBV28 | ASSFRGGVGYT
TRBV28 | ASSLVRISGANVLT
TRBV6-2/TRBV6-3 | ASSAGTSGTDTQY
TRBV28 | ASSQGAGNTIY
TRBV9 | ASSSMGGGSTDTQY
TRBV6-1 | ASSESGWGLQPQH
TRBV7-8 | ASSQNAGLAGADTQY
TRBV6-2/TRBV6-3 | ASSYSANEQF
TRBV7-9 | ASSYEDRRNSPLH
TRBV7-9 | ASSLDRQGYIQY
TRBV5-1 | ASSLPSNIGHEQY
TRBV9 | ASSSGTGGREPQH
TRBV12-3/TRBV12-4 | ASSLTQGESQPQH
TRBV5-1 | ASSLAESLYGYT
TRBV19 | ASSDLSMDYGYT
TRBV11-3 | ASSALAGTENEQF
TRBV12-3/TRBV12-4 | ASSSSMSDTQY
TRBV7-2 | ASSLVGWDRVYGYT
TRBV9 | ASSVAGTGGKGNTIY
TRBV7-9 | ASSADIYNEQF
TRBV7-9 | ASSRLGQGVLEQF
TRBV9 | ASSVGDNEQF
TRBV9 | ASSVEGRSYGYT
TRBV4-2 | ASGQARSSYEQY
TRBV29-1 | SVEGGTWGYT
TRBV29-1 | SVAGRPSTDTQY
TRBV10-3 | AISPGLASRTQY
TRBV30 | AWSVRSGAITEAF
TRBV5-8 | ASSSPATSYEQY
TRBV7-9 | ASSPRNDQPQH
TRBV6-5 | ASSSQGNPYNEQF